The 26 T cell receptor beta chains in this list originate from one sample, sequenced in a study of blood T cell repertoires in COVID-19. Produced via immunoSEQ multiplex PCR; TCRdb's table is partial and in-frame only. This sample has 130,000 or so clones, with just under 85% found just once. Sequencing was performed on PBMCs or T cells enriched from blood (not recorded which). These receptors were collected from a woman in her forties or fifties with acute COVID-19.

The rearrangement links TRBV4-2 to TRBJ2-2; the match to TRBD1 covers 9 bases. Per the germline V gene, CDR1 is LGHNA and CDR2 is YNFKEQ. The V gene end was trimmed by 0 bases and the J gene end by 9 bases; junction bases not matched to a gene: 11. The CDR3 sequence is 17 residues long. The CDR3 region has the DNA TGTGCCAGCAGCCAAGATACAGAGACAGGGGGGAGAAGGGAGCTGTTTTTT. Protein product: CASSQDTETGGRRELFF.

Many counts were recorded for this clone. V gene TRBV13 combines with J gene TRBJ1-2, with a weak D call TRBD1 (6 bases). The CDR3 runs to 15 residues. Germline CDR1 and CDR2: PRHDT and FYEKMQ (reference sequence). V was clipped by 6 bases and J by 6 bases, with 20 bases between them. DNA of the CDR3: TGTGCCAGCAGGGGAGCACGGGACACTCAAGATGGCTACACCTTC. This sequence encodes CASRGARDTQDGYTF.

The chain has TRBV19 and TRBJ2-7; TRBD1 aligns across 7 bases. Germline lookup yields CDR1 LNHDA and CDR2 SQIVND (reference sequence). V was pared by 5 bases and J by 3 bases, with 7 bases of the junction left unmatched. This CDR3 contains 14 residues. CDR3: CASSLTGDIYEQYF. The DNA for the CDR3 is TGTGCCAGTAGTCTTACAGGGGACATCTACGAGCAGTACTTC.

The chain employs TRBV5-1 and TRBJ2-3; 12 nucleotides line up with TRBD2. The V segment lost 0 bases and the J segment 4 bases; nucleotides outside the gene matches: 12. The CDR3 runs to 19 residues. Germline V gives CDR1 SGHRS, CDR2 YFSETQ. CDR3 coding DNA: TGCGCCAGCAGCTTGGCGCCCGGGCCGACTAGCGGGAGTTCAGATACGCAGTATTTT. Its translation is CASSLAPGPTSGSSDTQYF.

The chain has TRBV5-1 and TRBJ1-1; no clear D. CDR3 size: 14 residues. V shed 4 bases and J shed 1 base, with 11 bases lying between them. Looked up from germline, CDR1 is SGHRS and CDR2 is YFSETQ. The CDR3 reads CASSRGTANTEAFF. CDR3 in DNA: TGCGCCAGCAGCCGGGGAACAGCGAACACTGAAGCTTTCTTT.

The CDR3 is CASSIVGQSGNEQFF. The CDR3 bases are TGTGCCAGTAGTATAGTTGGGCAGTCCGGCAATGAGCAGTTCTTC. This chain uses TRBV19 with TRBJ2-1; D is unresolved. V dropped 1 base and J dropped 6 bases, with 13 bases sitting between them. The CDR3 runs 15 residues. Germline loops: CDR1 LNHDA, CDR2 SQIVND (reference sequence).

The rearrangement links TRBV3-1 (or the pseudogene TRBV3-2) to TRBJ2-7; 7 bases fit TRBD2. This CDR3 region has 17 residues. Looked up from germline, CDR1 is LGHDT and CDR2 is YNNKEL (reference sequence). Trimming at V came to 2 bases and at J to 3 bases, leaving 13 bases not matched to a gene. Here the CDR3 reads CASSQPEGRDGLYEQYF. The CDR3 DNA follows: TGTGCCAGCAGCCAACCTGAGGGGAGGGACGGACTCTACGAGCAGTACTTC.

This clone showed up just once. J is TRBJ1-2 and V is TRBV6-5; D possibly corresponds to TRBD1 (6 bases). Trimming removed 10 bases at V and 3 bases at J, with 18 bases between. CDR3 length: 14 residues. Germline values: CDR1 MNHEY, CDR2 SVGAGI. As DNA, the CDR3 is TGTGCCACCCAAGGCAGGGGCCTTGACTATGGCTACACCTTC. Translation gives CATQGRGLDYGYTF.

In DNA, the CDR3 is TGTGCCAGCAGTGCCCCGACACTCTCCTACGAGCAGTACTTC. Amino acid sequence: CASSAPTLSYEQYF. The chain combines TRBV28 with TRBJ2-7, with unresolved D. V shed 5 bases and J shed 0 bases, with 11 bases lying between them. There are 14 residues in the CDR3. Germline CDR1 MDHEN, CDR2 SYDVKM.

The chain has TRBV7-9 and TRBJ2-7, with TRBD1 matching over 10 bases. This CDR3 comprises 13 residues. Per germline, CDR1 SEHNR and CDR2 FQNEAQ (reference sequence). The ends lost 9 bases at V and 5 bases at J; junction bases unmatched: 7. Here the CDR3 DNA reads TGTGCCAGAAGGACCGGGACAGGGGACGAGCAGTACTTC. This translates into CARRTGTGDEQYF.

The V call is TRBV7-7, the J call TRBJ2-5; perhaps TRBD2 as D (5 bases). This CDR3 comprises 15 residues. The V gene's germline CDR1 is SSHAT and CDR2 FNYEAQ (reference sequence). V lost 1 base to trimming and J lost 4 bases, with 13 bases between them. CDR3 DNA: TGTGCCAGCAGCTTAGTGCGTCAAGAGGGAGAGACCCAGTACTTC. This sequence encodes CASSLVRQEGETQYF.

The chain has TRBV12-3 or TRBV12-4 and TRBJ2-7; D is unclear. The CDR3 extends over 11 amino acids. V was pared by 6 bases and J by 0 bases, with 3 bases between. CDR3: CASRASYEQYF. CDR3 bases: TGTGCCAGCAGGGCCTCCTACGAGCAGTACTTC.

The sample holds one count of this clone. The V and J genes are TRBV5-4 and TRBJ2-3; 8 bases agree with TRBD1. CDR1 is SGHNT and CDR2 is YYREEE in the germline V gene (reference sequence). Losses at the gene ends were 0 bases for V and 2 bases for J; bases not matched to a gene: 2. The CDR3 contains 15 residues. The CDR3 loop reads CASSLDRGFTDTQYF. The CDR3 nucleotides read TGTGCCAGCAGCTTGGACAGGGGGTTCACAGATACGCAGTATTTT.

The chain employs TRBV24-1 and TRBJ2-1, with TRBD1 matching over 11 bases. This CDR3 comprises 16 residues. Germline V gives CDR1 KGHDR, CDR2 SFDVKD. The V and J ends lost 1 base and 7 bases, in that order; junction bases with no gene match: 5. The CDR3 region is CATSDFGQGATNEQFF. For the CDR3, the DNA is TGTGCCACCAGTGATTTCGGACAGGGGGCAACGAATGAGCAGTTCTTC.

This chain links TRBV25-1 with TRBJ1-5; D possibly corresponds to TRBD1 (6 bases). This CDR3 contains 15 residues. V lost 3 bases and J 4 bases, leaving 13 bases between the germline ends. CDR1 is MGHDK, CDR2 SYGVNS, per germline. CDR3 nucleotide sequence: TGTGCCAGCAGTGAGGGCCGGGGGGCAAATCAGCCCCAGCATTTT. Protein sequence: CASSEGRGANQPQHF.

The chain is built from TRBV4-3 and TRBJ2-7; possible D gene TRBD2, 7 bases. The germline V gene has CDR1 LGHNA and CDR2 YSLEER. The CDR3 covers 16 residues. V was trimmed by 4 bases and J by 0 bases, leaving 16 bases between them. CDR3 DNA sequence: TGCGCCAGCAGCCTCGTTGAGGGGGGGAGCTCCTACGAGCAGTACTTC. It specifies CASSLVEGGSSYEQYF.

The rearrangement links TRBV7-7 to TRBJ2-1; D gene unclear. CDR1 is SSHAT and CDR2 is FNYEAQ in the germline V gene (reference sequence). This CDR3 region has 13 residues. V was trimmed by 2 bases and J by 8 bases, leaving 10 bases between them. The CDR3: CASSLSREDEQFF. As DNA, the CDR3 is TGTGCCAGCAGCTTATCACGCGAGGATGAGCAGTTCTTC.

This chain links TRBV6-1 with TRBJ2-2; D is unresolved. Germline V gene data show CDR1 as MNHNS and CDR2 as SASEGT. The CDR3 totals 14 residues. Trimming took off 2 bases at V and 6 bases at J, with 10 bases between the two ends. The CDR3 loop reads CASSERHEAGELFF. The CDR3 DNA reads TGTGCCAGCAGTGAACGTCACGAGGCCGGGGAGCTGTTTTTT.

This chain links TRBV27 with TRBJ1-2; 11 nucleotides agree with TRBD1. Germline CDR1 reads MNHEY; CDR2 reads SMNVEV (reference sequence). Trimming cost V 3 bases and J 2 bases; bases outside gene matches: 8. This CDR3 comprises 17 residues. CDR3 coding DNA: TGTGCCAGCAGTTTGAACTGGGACAGGGGGAGGAACTATGGCTACACCTTC. The encoded protein is CASSLNWDRGRNYGYTF.

The J gene is TRBJ2-1, the V gene TRBV3-1 (or the pseudogene TRBV3-2), with 11 nucleotides matching TRBD2. Germline-derived CDR1 and CDR2 are LGHDT and YNNKEL (reference sequence). The CDR3 is 15 residues long. Trimming took 1 base from V and 16 from J; bases not matched to a gene: 12. The CDR3 coding sequence is TGTGCCAGCAGCCAAGCTGCGACTAGCGGGACGATTACTTTCTTC. The encoded protein is CASSQAATSGTITFF.

The V call is TRBV11-3, the J call TRBJ2-7, with 10 bases matching TRBD2. The CDR3 extends over 15 amino acids. V was clipped by 5 bases and J by 3 bases; unmatched bases: 7. The germline gives CDR1 SGHNT, CDR2 YENEEA. In nucleotides, the CDR3 is TGTGCCAGCAGCAGGGCAGCGGGAGGGAACTACGAGCAGTACTTC. Encoded protein: CASSRAAGGNYEQYF. The full variable domain, its missing parts supplied by reference TRBV11-3 and TRBJ2-7, is EAGVVQSPRYKIIEKKQPVAFWCNPISGHNTLYWYLQNLGQGPELLIRYENEEAVDDSQLPKDRFSAERLKGVDSTLKIQPAELGDSAVYLCASSRAAGGNYEQYFGPGTRLTVT.

This chain connects TRBV9 to TRBJ1-2; possibly TRBD1 for D (5 bases). The CDR3 has 14 amino acids. Trimming stripped 0 bases from V and 8 bases from J, with 14 bases between. Looked up from germline, CDR1 is SGDLS and CDR2 is YYNGEE. CDR3 nucleotide sequence: TGTGCCAGCAGCGTAGAGTTCACCTCAGGGGGCTACACCTTC. Translating gives CASSVEFTSGGYTF. The complete variable domain, with remaining parts taken from reference TRBV9 and TRBJ1-2, reads DSGVTQTPKHLITATGQRVTLRCSPRSGDLSVYWYQQSLDQGLQFLIQYYNGEERAKGNILERFSAQQFPDLHSELNLSSLELGDSALYFCASSVEFTSGGYTFGSGTRLTVV.

The chain couples TRBV2 to TRBJ1-2; D is unresolved. Germline-derived CDR1 and CDR2 are SNHLY and FYNNEI. The V end was cut by 2 bases, the J end by 3 bases, with 7 bases between. This CDR3 is 13 amino acids long. CDR3 sequence reads: CASSERRDYGYTF. The CDR3 nucleotides are TGTGCCAGCAGTGAAAGGAGGGACTATGGCTACACCTTC.

The rearrangement uses TRBV7-9 and TRBJ1-2; 8 nucleotides match TRBD1. The CDR3 totals 15 residues. Trimming cost V 0 bases and J 8 bases; bases outside gene matches: 8. CDR1 is SEHNR and CDR2 is FQNEAQ in the germline V gene (reference sequence). The CDR3 is CASSLAHGQGGGYTF. The CDR3 DNA is TGTGCCAGCAGCTTAGCCCACGGACAGGGAGGAGGCTACACCTTC.

This chain's CDR3 is CASSYSAGGRGYTF. Written as DNA, the CDR3 is TGTGCCAGCAGTTACTCAGCAGGAGGCCGGGGCTACACCTTC. This sequence joins TRBV6-5 and TRBJ1-2, with D unclear. V lost 0 bases, J lost 8 bases, and 13 bases lay in between. Germline assignment: CDR1 MNHEY and CDR2 SVGAGI. CDR3 length: 14 residues.

This sequence joins TRBV16 and TRBJ2-2, with D possibly being TRBD2 (5 bases). Per the germline V gene, CDR1 is KGHSY and CDR2 is FQNENV. This CDR3 has 14 amino acids. V lost 0 bases and J 7 bases, leaving 9 bases between the germline ends. CDR3 amino acids: CASSQSSGYGELFF. The CDR3 DNA follows: TGTGCCAGCAGCCAATCGTCGGGGTACGGGGAGCTGTTTTTT.